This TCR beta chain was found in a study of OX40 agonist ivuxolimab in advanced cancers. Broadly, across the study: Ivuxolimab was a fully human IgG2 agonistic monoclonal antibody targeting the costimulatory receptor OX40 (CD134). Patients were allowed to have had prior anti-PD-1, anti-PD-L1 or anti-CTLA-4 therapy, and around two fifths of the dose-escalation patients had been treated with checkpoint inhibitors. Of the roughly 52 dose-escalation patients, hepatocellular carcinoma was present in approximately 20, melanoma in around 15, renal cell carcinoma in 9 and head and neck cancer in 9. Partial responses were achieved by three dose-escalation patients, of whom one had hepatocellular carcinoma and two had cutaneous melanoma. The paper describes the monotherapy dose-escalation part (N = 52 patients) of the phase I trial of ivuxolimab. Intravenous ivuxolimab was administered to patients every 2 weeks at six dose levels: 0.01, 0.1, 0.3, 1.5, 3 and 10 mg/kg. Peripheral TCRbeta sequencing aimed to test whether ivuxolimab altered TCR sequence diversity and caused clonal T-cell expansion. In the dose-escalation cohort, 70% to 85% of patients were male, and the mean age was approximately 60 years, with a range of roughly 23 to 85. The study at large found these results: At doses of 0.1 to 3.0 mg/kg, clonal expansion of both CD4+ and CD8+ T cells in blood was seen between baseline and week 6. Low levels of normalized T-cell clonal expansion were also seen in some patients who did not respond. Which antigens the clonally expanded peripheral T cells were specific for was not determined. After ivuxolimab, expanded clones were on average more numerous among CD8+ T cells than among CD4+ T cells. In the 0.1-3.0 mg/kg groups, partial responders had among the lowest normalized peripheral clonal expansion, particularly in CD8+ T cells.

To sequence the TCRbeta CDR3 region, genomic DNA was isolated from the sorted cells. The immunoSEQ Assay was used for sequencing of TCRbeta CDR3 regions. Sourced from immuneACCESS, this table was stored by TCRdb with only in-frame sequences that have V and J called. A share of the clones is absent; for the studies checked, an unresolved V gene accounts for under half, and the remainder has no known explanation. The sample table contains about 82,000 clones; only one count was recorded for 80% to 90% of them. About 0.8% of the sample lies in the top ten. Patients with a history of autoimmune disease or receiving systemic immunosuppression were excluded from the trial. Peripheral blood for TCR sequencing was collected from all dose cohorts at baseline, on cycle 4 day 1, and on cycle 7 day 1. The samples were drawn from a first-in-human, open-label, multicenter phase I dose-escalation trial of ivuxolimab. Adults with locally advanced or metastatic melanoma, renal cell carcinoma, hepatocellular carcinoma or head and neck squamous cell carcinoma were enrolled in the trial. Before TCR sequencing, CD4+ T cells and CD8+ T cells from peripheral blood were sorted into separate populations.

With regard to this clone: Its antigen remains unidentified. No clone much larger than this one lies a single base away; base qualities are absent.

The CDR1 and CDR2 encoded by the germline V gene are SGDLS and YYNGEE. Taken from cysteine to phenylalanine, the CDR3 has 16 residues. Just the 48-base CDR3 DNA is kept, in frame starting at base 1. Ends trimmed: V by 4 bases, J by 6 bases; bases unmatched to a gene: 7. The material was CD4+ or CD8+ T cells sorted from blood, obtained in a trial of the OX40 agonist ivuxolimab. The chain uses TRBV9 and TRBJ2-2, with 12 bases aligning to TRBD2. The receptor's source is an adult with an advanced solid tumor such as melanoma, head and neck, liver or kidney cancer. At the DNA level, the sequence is TGTGCCAGCAGCCCCAGACTAGCGGGAGTTTCCGGGGAGCTGTTTTTT. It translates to CASSPRLAGVSGELFF.